This T cell receptor (beta chain) was recorded in a study of cytomegalovirus exposure and HLA in healthy donors. Study-level results: Later, an analysis found that TCR clusters from the first cohort tended to co-occur in the 120 validation repertoires. Researchers counted about 150 TCR beta chains as cytomegalovirus-associated.

Remarks on this clone: Its antigen remains unknown.

Generated by immunoSEQ multiplex PCR, the TCRdb table keeps only in-frame clones and is missing some. Here the sample spans 95,000 to 150,000 clones, more than 75% being singletons. CDR3 length equals 16 residues. Germline V lookup: CDR1 SGHNT, CDR2 YYREEE (reference sequence). After removal of 0 bases from V and 8 bases from J, the junction contained 5 bases not matched to a gene. This chain links TRBV5-4 with TRBJ1-6; 10 bases are shared with TRBD1. The sequence derives from a woman in her twenties or thirties in good health and CMV-seronegative. Material: PBMCs. The CDR3 spells CASSLGQGAYDSPLHF. Here the CDR3 DNA reads TGTGCCAGCAGCTTGGGACAGGGGGCTTATGATTCACCCCTCCACTTT.